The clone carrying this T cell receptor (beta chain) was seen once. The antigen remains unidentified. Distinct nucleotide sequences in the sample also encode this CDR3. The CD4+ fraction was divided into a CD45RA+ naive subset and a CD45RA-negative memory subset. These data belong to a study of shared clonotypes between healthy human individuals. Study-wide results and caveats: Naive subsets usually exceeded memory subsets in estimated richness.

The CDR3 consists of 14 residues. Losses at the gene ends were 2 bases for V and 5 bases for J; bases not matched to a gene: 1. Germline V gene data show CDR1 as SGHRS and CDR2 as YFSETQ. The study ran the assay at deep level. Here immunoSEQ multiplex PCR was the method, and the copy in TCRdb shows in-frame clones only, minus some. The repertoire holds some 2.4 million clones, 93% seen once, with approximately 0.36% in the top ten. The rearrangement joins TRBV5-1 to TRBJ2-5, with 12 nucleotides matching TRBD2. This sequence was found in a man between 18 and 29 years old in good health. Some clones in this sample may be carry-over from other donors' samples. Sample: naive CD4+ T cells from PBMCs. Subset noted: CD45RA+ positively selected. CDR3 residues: CASSFGLAGETQYF. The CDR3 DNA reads TGCGCCAGCAGCTTTGGACTAGCGGGGGAGACCCAGTACTTC. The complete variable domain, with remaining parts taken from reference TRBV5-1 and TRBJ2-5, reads KAGVTQTPRYLIKTRGQQVTLSCSPISGHRSVSWYQQTPGQGLQFLFEYFSETQRNKGNFPGRFSGRQFSNSRSEMNVSTLELGDSALYLCASSFGLAGETQYFGPGTRLLVL.